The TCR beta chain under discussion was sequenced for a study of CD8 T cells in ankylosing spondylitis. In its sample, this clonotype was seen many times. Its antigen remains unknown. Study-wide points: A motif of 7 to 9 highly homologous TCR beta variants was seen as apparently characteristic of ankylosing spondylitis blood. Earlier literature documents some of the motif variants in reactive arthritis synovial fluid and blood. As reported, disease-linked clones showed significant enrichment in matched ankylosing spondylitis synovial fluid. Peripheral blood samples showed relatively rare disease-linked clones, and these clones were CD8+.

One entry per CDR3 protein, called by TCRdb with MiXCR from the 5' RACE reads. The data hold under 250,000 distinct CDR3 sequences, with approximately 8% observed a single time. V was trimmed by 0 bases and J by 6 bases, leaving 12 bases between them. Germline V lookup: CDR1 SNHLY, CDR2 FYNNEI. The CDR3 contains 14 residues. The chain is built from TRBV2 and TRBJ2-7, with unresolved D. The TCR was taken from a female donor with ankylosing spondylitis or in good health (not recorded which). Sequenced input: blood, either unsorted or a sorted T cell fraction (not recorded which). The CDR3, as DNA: TGTGCCAGCAGTGAAGCGCTTGTTAGGAGCGAGCAGTACTTC. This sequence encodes CASSEALVRSEQYF.